These T cell receptor beta chains were read from a single sample in a study of T-cell memory formation after mild COVID-19. Each CDR3 protein gets one entry after TCRdb re-called the 5' RACE reads with MiXCR. Of more than 200,000 distinct CDR3 sequences in the sample, less than 20% were seen once. The sample comprised PBMCs or a T cell subset sorted from them (not recorded which). The source of these receptors is a man between 18 and 29 years old who had mild COVID-19 (a few samples of this study predate the infection). Cell type and time point are not known. CDR3s include the opening cysteine and the closing phenylalanine or tryptophan. The D gene is left open where the match is weak. The size of a clone is reported for some rows only, either as once, few or many, or as a class for expanded clones.

d_gene	abundance	v_gene	j_gene	CDR3nt	CDR3aa
TRBD1	NA	TRBV7-8	TRBJ2-1	TGTGCCAGCAGCCCTCAAGCCGGACAGGGGGAGTTCTTC	CASSPQAGQGEFF
TRBD2	NA	TRBV7-3	TRBJ2-1	TGTGCCAGCAAGGCTAGCGGGGAGCACAATGAGCAGTTCTTC	CASKASGEHNEQFF
NA	NA	TRBV7-3	TRBJ2-2	TGTGCCAGCAGCTCCAGCGTTGGGGGGACCGGGGAGCTGTTTTTT	CASSSSVGGTGELFF
TRBD2	NA	TRBV11-2	TRBJ2-3	TGTGCCAGCAGCTACCTAGCGGGGGGGCCCGGGAATACGCAGTATTTT	CASSYLAGGPGNTQYF
TRBD1	NA	TRBV12-3/TRBV12-4	TRBJ1-2	TGTGCCAGCAGTTTTTGGGACAGGGGTAGTGGCTACACCTTC	CASSFWDRGSGYTF
NA	few	TRBV24-1	TRBJ2-5	TGTGCCACCAGTGATTCGGTCAGGGGGGGTCAAGAGACCCAGTACTTC	CATSDSVRGGQETQYF
NA	few	TRBV4-3	TRBJ1-5	TGCGCCAGCAGCCAAGTGGCAAGTAATCAGCCCCAGCATTTT	CASSQVASNQPQHF
TRBD1	few	TRBV20-1	TRBJ1-6	TGCAGTGCTAGAAGACAGGGGGCTTTGAATTCACCCCTCCACTTT	CSARRQGALNSPLHF
TRBD1	few	TRBV12-5	TRBJ2-2	TGTGCTAGCGGACAGGGGGACACCGGGGAGCTGTTTTTT	CASGQGDTGELFF
NA	NA	TRBV2	TRBJ1-5	TGTGCCAGCAGATCGGGCCATAATAGCAATCAGCCCCAGCATTTT	CASRSGHNSNQPQHF